In this sample, the clone carrying this TCR beta chain turned up many times. The V gene's germline CDR1 is SGHAT and CDR2 FQNNGV. The CDR3 spans 12 residues. The V end lost 9 bases, the J end lost 4 bases, and 12 bases lay between the germline ends. The data derive from a study of T-cell reconstitution after alpha-beta-depleted transplantation in children. Preparation of the TCRbeta library involved a method that used unique molecular identifiers. TCRdb re-called the PCR reads with MiXCR, one entry per CDR3 protein. This repertoire shows just over 350,000 distinct CDR3 sequences, about 14% found once; its top ten account for roughly 4.5%.

The rearrangement uses TRBV11-2 and TRBJ1-2; possibly TRBD1 for D (5 bases). Sequencing was performed on PBMCs, taken from the stem cell graft. This TCR derives from a human donor who donated a stem cell graft to a child with Fanconi anemia. The CDR3 DNA is TGTGCCAGTAGCGGGACCGGCTATGGCTACACCTTC. Translating it yields CASSGTGYGYTF.